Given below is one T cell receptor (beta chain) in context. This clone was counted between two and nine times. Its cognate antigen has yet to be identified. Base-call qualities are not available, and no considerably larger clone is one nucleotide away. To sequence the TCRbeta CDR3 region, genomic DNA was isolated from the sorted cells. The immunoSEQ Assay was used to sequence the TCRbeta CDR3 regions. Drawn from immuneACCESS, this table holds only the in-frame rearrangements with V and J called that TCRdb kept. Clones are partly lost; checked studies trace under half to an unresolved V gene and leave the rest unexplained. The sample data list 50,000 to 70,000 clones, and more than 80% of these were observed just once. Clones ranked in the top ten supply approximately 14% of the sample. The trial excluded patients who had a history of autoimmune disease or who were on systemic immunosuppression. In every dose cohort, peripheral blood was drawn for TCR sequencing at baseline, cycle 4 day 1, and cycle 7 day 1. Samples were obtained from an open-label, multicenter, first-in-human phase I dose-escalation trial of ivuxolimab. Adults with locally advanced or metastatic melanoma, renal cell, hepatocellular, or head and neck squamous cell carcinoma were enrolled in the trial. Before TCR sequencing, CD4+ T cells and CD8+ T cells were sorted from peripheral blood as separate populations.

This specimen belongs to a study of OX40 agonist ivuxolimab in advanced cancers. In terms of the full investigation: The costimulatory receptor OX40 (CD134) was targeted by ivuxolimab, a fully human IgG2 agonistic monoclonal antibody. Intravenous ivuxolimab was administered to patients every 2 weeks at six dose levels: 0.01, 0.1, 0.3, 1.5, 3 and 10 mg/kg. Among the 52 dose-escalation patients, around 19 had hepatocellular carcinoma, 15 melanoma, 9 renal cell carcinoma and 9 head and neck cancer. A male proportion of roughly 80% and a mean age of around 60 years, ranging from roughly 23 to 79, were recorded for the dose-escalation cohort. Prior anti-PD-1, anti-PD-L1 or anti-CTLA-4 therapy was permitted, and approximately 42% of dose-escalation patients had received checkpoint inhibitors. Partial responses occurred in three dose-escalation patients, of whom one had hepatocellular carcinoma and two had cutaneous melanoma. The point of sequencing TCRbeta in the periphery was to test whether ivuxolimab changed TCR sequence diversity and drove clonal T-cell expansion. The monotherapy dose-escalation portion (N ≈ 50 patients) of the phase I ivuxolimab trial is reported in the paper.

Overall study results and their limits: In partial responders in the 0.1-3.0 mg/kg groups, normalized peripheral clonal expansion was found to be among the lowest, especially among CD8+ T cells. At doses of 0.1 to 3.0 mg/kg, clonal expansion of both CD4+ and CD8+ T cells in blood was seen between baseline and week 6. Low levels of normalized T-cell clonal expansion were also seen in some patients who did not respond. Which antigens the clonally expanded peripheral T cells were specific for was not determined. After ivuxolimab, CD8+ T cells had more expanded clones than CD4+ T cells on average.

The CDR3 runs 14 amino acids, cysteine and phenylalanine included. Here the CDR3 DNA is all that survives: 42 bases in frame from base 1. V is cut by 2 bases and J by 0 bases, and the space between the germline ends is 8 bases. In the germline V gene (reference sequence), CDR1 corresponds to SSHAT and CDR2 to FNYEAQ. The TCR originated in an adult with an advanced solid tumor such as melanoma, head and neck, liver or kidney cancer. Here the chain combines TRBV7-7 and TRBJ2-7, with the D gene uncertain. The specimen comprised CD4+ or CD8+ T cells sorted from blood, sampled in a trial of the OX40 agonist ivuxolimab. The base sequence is TGTGCCAGCAGCTTATCGGGCTTCTCCTACGAGCAGTACTTC. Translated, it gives CASSLSGFSYEQYF.